This TCR beta chain is from a study of control samples from healthy donors and cancer patients. Only in-frame clones appear in the TCRdb table, and some are missing; sequencing was by immunoSEQ multiplex PCR. The data show under 450,000 clones, more than 80% seen once. This CDR3 is 13 amino acids long. The germline CDR1 and CDR2 sequences are LGHDT and YNNKEL (reference sequence). Trimming pared 1 base from V and 10 bases from J, leaving 11 bases between. The sequenced sample was PBMCs. The chain uses TRBV3-1 (or the pseudogene TRBV3-2) and TRBJ2-1; D is undetermined. This TCR was sampled from a man between 35 and 55 years old with head and neck cancer. The CDR3, as DNA: TGTGCCAGCAGCCAAGGATCCGTCACCGAGCAGTTCTTC. Translated, it gives CASSQGSVTEQFF.